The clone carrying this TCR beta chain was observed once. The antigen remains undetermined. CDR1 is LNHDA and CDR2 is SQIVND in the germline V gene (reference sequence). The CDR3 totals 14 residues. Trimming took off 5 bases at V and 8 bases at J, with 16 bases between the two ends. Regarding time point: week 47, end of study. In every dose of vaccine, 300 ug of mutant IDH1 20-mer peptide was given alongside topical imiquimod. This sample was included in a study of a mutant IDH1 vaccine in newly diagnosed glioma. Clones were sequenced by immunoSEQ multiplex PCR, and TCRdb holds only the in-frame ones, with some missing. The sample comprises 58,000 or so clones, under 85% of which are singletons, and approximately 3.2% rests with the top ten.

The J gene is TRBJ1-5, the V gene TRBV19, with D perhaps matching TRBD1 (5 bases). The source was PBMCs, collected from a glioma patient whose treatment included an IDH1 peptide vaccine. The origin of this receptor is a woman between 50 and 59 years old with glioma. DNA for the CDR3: TGTGCCAGTAGTGCCGGGACGGGGTTTGAGCCCCAGCATTTT. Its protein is CASSAGTGFEPQHF. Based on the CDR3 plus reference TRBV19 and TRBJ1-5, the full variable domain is DGGITQSPKYLFRKEGQNVTLSCEQNLNHDAMYWYRQDPGQGLRLIYYSQIVNDFQKGDIAEGYSVSREKKESFPLTVTSAQKNPTAFYLCASSAGTGFEPQHFGDGTRLSIL.